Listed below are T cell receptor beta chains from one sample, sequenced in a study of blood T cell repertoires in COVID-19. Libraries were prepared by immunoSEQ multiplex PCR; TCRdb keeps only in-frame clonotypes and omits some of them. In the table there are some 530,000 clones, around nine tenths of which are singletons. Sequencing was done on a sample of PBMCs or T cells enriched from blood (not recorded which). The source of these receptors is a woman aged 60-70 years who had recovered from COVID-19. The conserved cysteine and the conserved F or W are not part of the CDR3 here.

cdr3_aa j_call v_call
AISGILGKNNEQF TRBJ2-1 TRBV10-3
ASSAQLAGDLDTQY TRBJ2-3 TRBV3-1/TRBV3-2
ASSPDSGGKDTQY TRBJ2-3 TRBV5-1
ASSRDRGGTGELF TRBJ2-2 TRBV14
ASSLLYTPGELPGELF TRBJ2-2 TRBV5-1
ASSMEKGTGVRNQPQH TRBJ1-5 TRBV19
ASRHLTGVEQY TRBJ2-7 TRBV11-2
ASSLWGQGSPLH TRBJ1-6 TRBV11-2
ASSGTGTGGNSPLH TRBJ1-6 TRBV9
AWSRDRGGEKLF TRBJ1-4 TRBV30
ASSLAGQGGGETQY TRBJ2-5 TRBV5-1
ASSKTGLEAF TRBJ1-1 TRBV2
AIRQGLGVDYGYT TRBJ1-2 TRBV10-3